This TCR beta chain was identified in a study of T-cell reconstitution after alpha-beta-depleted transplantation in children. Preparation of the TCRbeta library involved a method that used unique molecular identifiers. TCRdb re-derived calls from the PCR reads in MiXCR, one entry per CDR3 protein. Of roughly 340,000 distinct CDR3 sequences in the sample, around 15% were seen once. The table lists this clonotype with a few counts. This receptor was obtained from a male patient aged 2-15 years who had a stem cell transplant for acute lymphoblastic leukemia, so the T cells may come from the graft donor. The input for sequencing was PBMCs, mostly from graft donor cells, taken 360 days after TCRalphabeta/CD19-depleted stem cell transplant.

The CDR3 coding sequence is TGTGCCAGCAGTTTCGACAGGGGACTCCATGAGCAGTTCTTC. This translates into CASSFDRGLHEQFF. The rearrangement links TRBV12-3 or TRBV12-4 to TRBJ2-1; TRBD1 matches at 8 bases. The junction had 6 bases not matched to a gene; V was cut back by 3 bases and J by 8 bases. The CDR3 is made up of 14 amino acids.